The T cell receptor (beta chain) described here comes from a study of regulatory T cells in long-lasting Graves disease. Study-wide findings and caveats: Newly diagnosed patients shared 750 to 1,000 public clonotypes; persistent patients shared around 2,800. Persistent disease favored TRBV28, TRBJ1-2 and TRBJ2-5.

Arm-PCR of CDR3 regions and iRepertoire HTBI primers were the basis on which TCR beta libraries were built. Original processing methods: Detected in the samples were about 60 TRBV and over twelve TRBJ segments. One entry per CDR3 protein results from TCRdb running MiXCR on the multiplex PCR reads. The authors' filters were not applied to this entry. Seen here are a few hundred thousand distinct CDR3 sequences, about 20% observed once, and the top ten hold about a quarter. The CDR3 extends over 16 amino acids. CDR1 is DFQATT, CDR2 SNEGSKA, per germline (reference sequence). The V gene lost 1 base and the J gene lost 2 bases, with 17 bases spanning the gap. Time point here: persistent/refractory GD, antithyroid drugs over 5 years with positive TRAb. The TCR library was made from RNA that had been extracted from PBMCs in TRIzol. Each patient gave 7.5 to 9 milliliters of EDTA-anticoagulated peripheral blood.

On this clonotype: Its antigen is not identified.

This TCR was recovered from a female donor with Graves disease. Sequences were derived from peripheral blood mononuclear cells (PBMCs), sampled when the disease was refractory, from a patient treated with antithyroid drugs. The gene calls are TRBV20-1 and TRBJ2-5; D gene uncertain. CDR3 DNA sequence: TGCAGTGCTAGAGGCAGAGTGCGAGTGTCACAAGAGACCCAGTACTTC. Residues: CSARGRVRVSQETQYF.